A selection of T cell receptor beta chains follows, all from one sample in a study of cytomegalovirus exposure and HLA in healthy donors. Measured with immunoSEQ multiplex PCR; TCRdb has only the in-frame clones, and not every one. The sample contains 250,000 to 350,000 clones, approximately 90% of which appear only once. Material for sequencing was PBMCs. These receptors all come from a woman under 30 in good health and CMV-seronegative. Each CDR3 is given with its conserved first and last residue. The D gene is left open where the match is weak. Size is omitted from some rows. Given values are once, few, many or a class for expanded clones.

clone_size	v_call	d_call	j_call	cdr3_aa	cdr3_nt
.	TRBV5-6	TRBD2	TRBJ2-5	CASSFGLAGGQETQYF	TGTGCCAGCAGCTTCGGACTAGCGGGGGGTCAAGAGACCCAGTACTTC
once	TRBV7-8	.	TRBJ1-6	CASSVLTGINSPLHF	TGTGCCAGCAGCGTTCTTACAGGGATTAATTCACCCCTCCACTTT
.	TRBV7-9	.	TRBJ1-4	CASSLLGGAVTNEKLFF	TGTGCCAGCAGCTTACTGGGAGGGGCCGTAACTAATGAAAAACTGTTTTTT
.	TRBV30	.	TRBJ2-5	CAWSIGGGEAQYF	TGTGCCTGGAGTATCGGCGGTGGAGAGGCCCAGTACTTC
.	TRBV6-6	TRBD1	TRBJ2-7	CASSPGQGALSYEQYF	TGTGCCAGCAGTCCTGGACAGGGGGCTCTCTCCTACGAGCAGTACTTC
.	TRBV7-3	TRBD2	TRBJ2-5	CASSSPGLAAQETQYF	TGTGCCAGCAGCTCACCGGGACTAGCGGCACAAGAGACCCAGTACTTC
.	TRBV5-1	.	TRBJ2-5	CASSLQGGQETQYF	TGCGCCAGCAGCTTACAGGGTGGACAAGAGACCCAGTACTTC
.	TRBV6-5	TRBD1	TRBJ1-4	CATSPAGTGHEKLFF	TGTGCCACCTCGCCCGCCGGGACAGGGCACGAAAAACTGTTTTTT
.	TRBV9	.	TRBJ2-2	CASSVVGGKTGELFF	TGTGCCAGCAGCGTAGTAGGGGGTAAGACCGGGGAGCTGTTTTTT
.	TRBV6-1	TRBD1	TRBJ2-7	CASSNAGTGGYEQYF	TGTGCCAGCAGTAATGCCGGGACAGGGGGTTACGAGCAGTACTTC
.	TRBV5-4	TRBD2	TRBJ2-7	CASSFSGGAEQYF	TGTGCCAGCAGCTTTAGCGGGGGGGCTGAGCAGTACTTC
.	TRBV2	.	TRBJ1-5	CASSQGGINQPQHF	TGTGCCAGCAGTCAAGGTGGCATCAATCAGCCCCAGCATTTT
.	TRBV19	.	TRBJ2-3	CASSPRGFWDTQYF	TGTGCCAGTAGTCCCCGAGGGTTCTGGGATACGCAGTATTTT
.	TRBV5-1	TRBD1	TRBJ1-2	CASSLTRDRDGYTF	TGCGCCAGCAGCTTAACAAGGGACAGGGATGGCTACACCTTC
.	TRBV6-1	.	TRBJ2-7	CASSEGPGRNYEQYF	TGTGCCAGCAGTGAGGGGCCCGGACGAAACTACGAGCAGTACTTC
.	TRBV2	.	TRBJ2-7	CASRPEWGGHEQYF	TGTGCCAGCAGGCCGGAGTGGGGGGGGCACGAGCAGTACTTC
.	TRBV18	.	TRBJ2-7	CASSPVGQADHYEQYF	TGTGCCAGCTCACCGGTAGGTCAGGCCGATCACTACGAGCAGTACTTC
once	TRBV15	TRBD2	TRBJ2-3	CATSRDPASGGSTDTQYF	TGTGCCACCAGCAGAGATCCGGCTAGCGGGGGGTCCACAGATACGCAGTATTTT
once	TRBV7-3	.	TRBJ2-5	CASSLGGGGQETQYF	TGTGCCAGCAGCTTAGGGGGGGGCGGCCAAGAGACCCAGTACTTC
.	TRBV11-2	.	TRBJ1-6	CASSLDVGGRSPLHF	TGTGCCAGCAGCTTAGATGTCGGGGGGCGGTCACCCCTCCACTTT
.	TRBV2	TRBD1	TRBJ1-2	CASSGTGRSNYGYTF	TGTGCCAGCAGTGGGACAGGGAGATCCAACTATGGCTACACCTTC
.	TRBV7-9	TRBD1	TRBJ1-1	CASSLRQGADTEAFF	TGTGCCAGCAGCTTAAGGCAGGGGGCCGACACTGAAGCTTTCTTT
.	TRBV7-6	.	TRBJ2-5	CASSAGQLQETQYF	TGTGCCAGCAGCGCGGGACAGCTACAAGAGACCCAGTACTTC
.	TRBV20-1	.	TRBJ2-1	CSAPFNNEQFF	TGCAGTGCCCCCTTTAACAATGAGCAGTTCTTC
.	TRBV25-1	TRBD1	TRBJ2-5	CASSAGGQETQYF	TGTGCCAGCAGTGCAGGGGGACAAGAGACCCAGTACTTC
.	TRBV30	.	TRBJ2-7	CAWSVRVGGHPSYEQYF	TGTGCCTGGAGTGTAAGGGTGGGGGGGCATCCCTCCTACGAGCAGTACTTC
.	TRBV12-5	.	TRBJ1-2	CASGSSGGYGYTF	TGTGCTAGTGGTTCCAGCGGGGGATACGGCTACACCTTC
.	TRBV15	.	TRBJ2-7	CATSRGIQGIGSYEQYF	TGTGCCACCAGCAGAGGTATTCAGGGAATCGGCTCCTACGAGCAGTACTTC
.	TRBV4-1	TRBD1	TRBJ2-7	CASSRTTGSSYEQYF	TGCGCCAGCAGCCGAACGACAGGGTCATCCTACGAGCAGTACTTC
once	TRBV30	.	TRBJ1-1	CAWGWGAGTSMAFF	TGTGCCTGGGGGTGGGGAGCGGGGACGTCAATGGCTTTCTTT
once	TRBV2	TRBD1	TRBJ2-1	CASRPGTGFGNEQFF	TGTGCCAGCAGGCCCGGGACAGGGTTTGGGAATGAGCAGTTCTTC
once	TRBV4-1	.	TRBJ2-7	CASSQVPGGTYEQYF	TGCGCCAGCAGCCAAGTACCGGGCGGGACCTACGAGCAGTACTTC
few	TRBV30	TRBD2	TRBJ2-1	CAWSKVRGGRNEQFF	TGTGCCTGGAGTAAAGTGCGGGGGGGCCGAAATGAGCAGTTCTTC
.	TRBV11-1	TRBD1	TRBJ2-3	CASSLRTGLSTDTQYF	TGTGCCAGCAGCTTAAGGACAGGGCTAAGCACAGATACGCAGTATTTT
.	TRBV7-9	.	TRBJ2-7	CASSVARRPLGEQYF	TGTGCCAGCAGCGTAGCCCGGCGGCCCCTGGGCGAGCAGTACTTC
once	TRBV5-4	TRBD2	TRBJ2-2	CASSPTVSGGLHAGELFF	TGTGCCAGCAGCCCTACTGTTAGCGGGGGCCTCCACGCCGGGGAGCTGTTTTTT
.	TRBV9	TRBD2	TRBJ2-1	CASSVVGLAVGEQFF	TGTGCCAGCAGCGTAGTGGGACTAGCGGTCGGTGAGCAGTTCTTC
.	TRBV30	.	TRBJ2-7	CAFSVGVYEQYF	TGTGCCTTCTCCGTCGGAGTCTACGAGCAGTACTTC
few	TRBV5-4	TRBD2	TRBJ2-1	CASSLLAGGSNEQFF	TGTGCCAGCAGCTTACTGGCGGGGGGGTCCAATGAGCAGTTCTTC
.	TRBV5-5	.	TRBJ1-1	CASSLGLSIMAFF	TGTGCCAGCAGCTTGGGACTATCGATTATGGCTTTCTTT
.	TRBV19	.	TRBJ1-1	CATTGQGWDTEAFF	TGTGCCACAACGGGTCAAGGATGGGACACTGAAGCTTTCTTT
.	TRBV6-5	.	TRBJ2-1	CASTGSSYNEQFF	TGTGCCAGCACAGGCAGCTCCTACAATGAGCAGTTCTTC
few	TRBV6-5	TRBD1	TRBJ1-2	CASSPAGQGRYTF	TGTGCCAGCAGTCCGGCCGGACAGGGTCGCTACACCTTC
.	TRBV4-1	TRBD1	TRBJ2-1	CASSQSGQGTNEQFF	TGCGCCAGCAGCCAATCGGGACAGGGAACCAATGAGCAGTTCTTC
.	TRBV11-1	TRBD1	TRBJ2-2	CASSTDRDQNTGELFF	TGTGCCAGCAGCACAGACAGGGATCAGAACACCGGGGAGCTGTTTTTT
.	TRBV19	.	TRBJ1-2	CASSMGGTYGYTF	TGTGCCAGTAGTATGGGAGGGACCTATGGCTACACCTTC
.	TRBV10-1	.	TRBJ1-1	CASGNPGKEAFF	TGCGCCAGCGGAAACCCAGGGAAAGAAGCTTTCTTT
once	TRBV18	.	TRBJ2-2	CASSPLLPAALVASFGELFF	TGTGCCAGCTCACCTCTCCTTCCTGCCGCTCTGGTAGCCTCGTTCGGGGAGCTGTTTTTT
.	TRBV4-2	TRBD2	TRBJ2-5	CASSYGTSQETQYF	TGTGCCAGCAGCTACGGGACTAGTCAAGAGACCCAGTACTTC
.	TRBV18	.	TRBJ2-5	CASSLSVAGSSETQYF	TGTGCCAGCTCACTTTCTGTGGCGGGTTCTTCAGAGACCCAGTACTTC
.	TRBV5-1	TRBD2	TRBJ2-1	CASSFFPAGRTSGGYNEQFF	TGCGCCAGCAGCTTTTTCCCGGCAGGGAGGACTAGCGGGGGCTACAATGAGCAGTTCTTC
few	TRBV6-1	TRBD1	TRBJ1-5	CASSEDGTAQPQHF	TGTGCCAGCAGTGAAGACGGGACAGCCCAGCCCCAGCATTTT